The 21 T cell receptor beta chains given below trace back to one sample, sequenced in a study of T cell responses to AZD1222 COVID-19 vaccine. The assay was immunoSEQ multiplex PCR, and TCRdb's table has in-frame clones only and misses some. Found here are roughly 120,000 clones, around 89% of them singletons; the top ten hold 6% to 8.5%. Specimen: peripheral blood, collected 28 days after the second AZD1222 dose. These receptors came from an adult who received the AZD1222 COVID-19 vaccine.

The genes are TRBV6-5 and TRBJ2-7; no reliable D call. Trimming removed 2 bases from V and 0 bases from J, with 5 bases in between. The CDR3 has 13 amino acids. Germline V gives CDR1 MNHEY, CDR2 SVGAGI. In DNA, the CDR3 is TGTGCCAGCAGTTACCCCTACTCCTACGAGCAGTACTTC. Translating gives CASSYPYSYEQYF.

This chain links TRBV4-1 with TRBJ2-7; no clear D. The germline V gene encodes CDR1 MGHRA and CDR2 YSYEKL. The CDR3 contains 16 residues. V gave up 1 base and J gave up 0 bases, with 13 bases separating them. The CDR3 region has the DNA TGCGCCAGCAGCCAAGTCTCCGGGCACAGCTCCTACGAGCAGTACTTC. Translation gives CASSQVSGHSSYEQYF.

The CDR3, as DNA: TGTGCCACCAGCAGAGCCCGTGGGACAGGGTTAGACGAGCAGTACTTC. Translation gives CATSRARGTGLDEQYF. This sequence joins TRBV15 and TRBJ2-7; 9 nucleotides align to TRBD1. The germline V gene encodes CDR1 LNHNV and CDR2 YYDKDF (reference sequence). V was pared by 1 base and J by 5 bases, with 9 bases of the junction left unmatched. The CDR3 is 16 residues long.

The genes are TRBV19 and TRBJ1-2; no clear D. The germline CDR1 and CDR2 sequences are LNHDA and SQIVND (reference sequence). With 2 bases removed from V and 8 bases from J, the gap between germline ends came to 18 bases. The CDR3 is made up of 15 amino acids. This chain's CDR3 is CASSILGSSIWGYTF. CDR3 nucleotides: TGTGCCAGTAGTATATTAGGCAGTTCTATCTGGGGCTACACCTTC.

The rearrangement joins TRBV28 to TRBJ2-3; the D gene is possibly TRBD1 (5 bases). Germline V gene data show CDR1 as MDHEN and CDR2 as SYDVKM. The CDR3 is 12 amino acids. Trimming pared 5 bases from V and 7 bases from J, leaving 10 bases between. This CDR3 is CASSVRQNTQYF. In nucleotides, the CDR3 is TGTGCCAGCAGTGTCCGACAGAATACGCAGTATTTT.

The CDR3 DNA sequence: TGTGCCAGCAGCTTGGGTCGGGGAACATATTTAAATTCACCCCTCCACTTT. It codes for CASSLGRGTYLNSPLHF. The chain links TRBV5-6 to TRBJ1-6; D remains unclear. Trimming took off 0 bases at V and 7 bases at J, with 17 bases between the two ends. The CDR3 spans 17 residues. Germline V gene sequence: CDR1 SGHDT, CDR2 YYEEEE. Supplemented by reference TRBV5-6 and TRBJ1-6, the full variable domain reads DAGVTQSPTHLIKTRGQQVTLRCSPKSGHDTVSWYQQALGQGPQFIFQYYEEEERQRGNFPDRFSGHQFPNYSSELNVNALLLGDSALYLCASSLGRGTYLNSPLHFGNGTRLTVT.

The chain employs TRBV5-6 and TRBJ2-7; no clear D gene. The germline V gene encodes CDR1 SGHDT and CDR2 YYEEEE. The CDR3 runs to 13 residues. V lost 2 bases and J lost 3, with 9 bases in between. The CDR3 DNA reads TGTGCCAGCAGCTTCCTAACTAACTACGAGCAGTACTTC. Translating gives CASSFLTNYEQYF.

The chain recombines TRBV6-5 with TRBJ1-2; no clear D. V lost 0 bases to trimming and J lost 4 bases, with 15 bases between them. This CDR3 region has 16 residues. The germline V gene encodes CDR1 MNHEY and CDR2 SVGAGI. CDR3 amino acids: CASSYSTDPATYGYTF. The CDR3 bases are TGTGCCAGCAGTTACTCGACCGACCCGGCGACCTATGGCTACACCTTC.

V is TRBV27 and J is TRBJ1-5; no reliable D call. There are 13 residues in the CDR3. Germline V gives CDR1 MNHEY, CDR2 SMNVEV (reference sequence). Trimming stripped 3 bases from V and 5 bases from J, with 8 bases between. The DNA of the CDR3 is TGTGCCAGCAGTTTTTCAGAATATCAGCCCCAGCATTTT. Amino acid sequence: CASSFSEYQPQHF.

This chain's CDR3 is CASSFGMNTEAFF. CDR3 coding DNA: TGTGCCAGCAGTTTTGGGATGAACACTGAAGCTTTCTTT. V is TRBV27 and J is TRBJ1-1, with D unclear. This CDR3 has 13 residues. CDR1 is MNHEY and CDR2 is SMNVEV in the germline V gene (reference sequence). V shed 3 bases and J shed 0 bases, with 5 bases lying between them.

J is TRBJ1-1 and V is TRBV5-1; D ambiguous. V shed 1 base and J shed 7 bases, with 14 bases lying between them. CDR3 length: 14 amino acids. The germline gives CDR1 SGHRS, CDR2 YFSETQ. In DNA form, the CDR3 reads TGCGCCAGCAGCTTGTCTCCAGGAGTTGGTGAAGCTTTCTTT. Translated: CASSLSPGVGEAFF.

J is TRBJ2-7 and V is TRBV5-6; tentative D call: TRBD2 (6 bases). Germline V lookup: CDR1 SGHDT, CDR2 YYEEEE. CDR3 size: 16 residues. V lost 4 bases, J lost 0 bases, and 17 bases lay in between. CDR3 protein: CASSQFGEAGSYEQYF. CDR3 DNA sequence: TGTGCCAGCAGCCAGTTCGGGGAGGCGGGCTCCTACGAGCAGTACTTC.

This clone was picked up one time. This chain joins TRBV5-5 and TRBJ2-2; the D gene is possibly TRBD2 (6 bases). The CDR3 extends over 15 amino acids. V lost 3 bases, J lost 1 base, and 10 bases lay in between. The germline CDR1 and CDR2 sequences are SGHKS and YYEKEE (reference sequence). The CDR3: CASSWDLLNTGELFF. CDR3 bases: TGTGCCAGCAGCTGGGACTTGTTGAACACCGGGGAGCTGTTTTTT. Looking up the rest from reference TRBV5-5 and TRBJ2-2 gives the full variable domain: DAGVTQSPTHLIKTRGQQVTLRCSPISGHKSVSWYQQVLGQGPQFIFQYYEKEERGRGNFPDRFSARQFPNYSSELNVNALLLGDSALYLCASSWDLLNTGELFFGEGSRLTVL.

The chain employs TRBV7-6 and TRBJ2-7; no reliable D call. V was pared by 5 bases and J by 3 bases, with 11 bases between. There are 13 residues in the CDR3. CDR1 and CDR2 from the germline V gene are SGHVS and FNYEAQ. The CDR3 coding sequence is TGTGCCAGCAGCATGGGTCCCGACTACGAGCAGTACTTC. It codes for CASSMGPDYEQYF. Supplemented by reference TRBV7-6 and TRBJ2-7, the full variable domain reads GAGVSQSPRYKVTKRGQDVALRCDPISGHVSLYWYRQALGQGPEFLTYFNYEAQQDKSGLPNDRFSAERPEGSISTLTIQRTEQRDSAMYRCASSMGPDYEQYFGPGTRLTVT.

The rearrangement links TRBV6-5 to TRBJ1-1; 8 bases agree with TRBD1. The V gene end was trimmed by 6 bases and the J gene end by 0 bases; junction bases not matched to a gene: 3. The CDR3 is 14 residues long. The germline V gene encodes CDR1 MNHEY and CDR2 SVGAGI. The CDR3 region is CASSPRGLNTEAFF. CDR3 DNA sequence: TGTGCCAGCAGCCCCAGGGGGCTGAACACTGAAGCTTTCTTT.

This chain joins TRBV7-8 and TRBJ2-7; a possible D gene is TRBD1 (6 bases). V lost 0 bases and J lost 2, with 11 bases in between. This CDR3 has 15 amino acids. CDR1 and CDR2 (germline): SGHVS, FQNEAQ. In DNA, the CDR3 is TGTGCCAGCAGCTTAGCGGGGGCCTCCACCTACGAGCAGTACTTC. It encodes CASSLAGASTYEQYF.

The chain employs TRBV6-6 and TRBJ2-1; 11 bases are a match to TRBD2. Per the germline V gene, CDR1 is MNHNY and CDR2 is SVGAGI (reference sequence). CDR3 length equals 18 residues. The ends lost 5 bases at V and 2 bases at J; junction bases unmatched: 11. In nucleotides, the CDR3 is TGTGCCAGCAGTGGATCACTAGCGGGAGAAGAGGCCTACAATGAGCAGTTCTTC. Its protein product is CASSGSLAGEEAYNEQFF.

This chain links TRBV6-5 with TRBJ1-1; maybe TRBD1 (6 bases). In germline, CDR1 is MNHEY, CDR2 SVGAGI. Between the trimmed V and J ends, which lost 8 bases and 3 bases, there was a span of 13 bases. The CDR3 consists of 13 residues. The CDR3 DNA is TGTGCCAGCGTAGACAGGACGCACACTGAAGCTTTCTTT. It translates to CASVDRTHTEAFF.

V is TRBV7-6 and J is TRBJ1-4; D is uncertain. CDR1 and CDR2 from the germline V gene are SGHVS and FNYEAQ. The length of the CDR3 is 15 residues. Trimming took off 4 bases at V and 7 bases at J, with 16 bases between the two ends. CDR3 protein: CASSSRRTFSEKLFF. In DNA, the CDR3 is TGTGCCAGCAGCTCCCGAAGGACCTTTAGTGAAAAACTGTTTTTT.

The CDR3 region has the DNA TGTGCCACCAGTGATTCTGTTTCACTACAGGGGCTGAACACTGAAGCTTTCTTT. Encoded protein: CATSDSVSLQGLNTEAFF. This rearrangement joins TRBV24-1 to TRBJ1-1, with TRBD1 matching over 7 bases. The CDR3 consists of 18 residues. Germline CDR1 KGHDR, CDR2 SFDVKD. After removal of 2 bases from V and 0 bases from J, the junction contained 11 bases not matched to a gene.

This chain links TRBV7-9 with TRBJ2-3, with D possibly TRBD1 on 6 matching bases. The CDR3 consists of 15 residues. The V gene's germline CDR1 is SEHNR and CDR2 FQNEAQ (reference sequence). Between the trimmed V and J ends, which lost 4 bases and 4 bases, there was a span of 15 bases. This chain's CDR3 is CASSSLRGTSDTQYF. The CDR3 bases are TGTGCCAGCAGCTCCTTAAGGGGGACCTCAGATACGCAGTATTTT.